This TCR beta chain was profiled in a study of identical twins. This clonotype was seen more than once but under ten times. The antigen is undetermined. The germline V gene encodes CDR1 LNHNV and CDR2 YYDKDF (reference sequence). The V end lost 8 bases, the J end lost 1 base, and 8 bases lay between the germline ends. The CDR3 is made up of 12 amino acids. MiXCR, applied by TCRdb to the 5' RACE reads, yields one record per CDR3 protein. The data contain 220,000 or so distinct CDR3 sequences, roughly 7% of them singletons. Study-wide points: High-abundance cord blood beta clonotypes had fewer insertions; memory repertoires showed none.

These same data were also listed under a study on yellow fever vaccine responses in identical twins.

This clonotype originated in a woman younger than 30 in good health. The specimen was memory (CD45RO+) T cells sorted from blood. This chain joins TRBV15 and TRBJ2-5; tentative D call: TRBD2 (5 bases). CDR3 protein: CATARGQETQYF. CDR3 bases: TGTGCCACCGCTCGGGGCCAAGAGACCCAGTACTTC.